The rows below give T cell receptor beta chains drawn from one sample of a study of Ad26.COV2.S vaccination and SARS-CoV-2 variants. The assay was immunoSEQ multiplex PCR, and TCRdb's table has in-frame clones only and misses some. The sample includes over 400,000 clones, less than 95% seen only once; the top ten take under 4.5%. The sequencing here drew on peripheral blood, taken in a trial of Ad26.COV2.S vaccine versus placebo. The receptor set was obtained from a person aged 18-65 years who received the Ad26.COV2.S COVID-19 vaccine or a placebo. The CDR3 runs from the conserved cysteine through the conserved F or W. D genes are given only for firm matches. A clone size is listed for some rows: how often the clone was seen (once, few, many), or a class if it is expanded.

clone_size: many
v_call: TRBV27
j_call: TRBJ1-6
d_call: NA
cdr3_aa: CASSPSWGGNSPLHF
cdr3_nt: TGTGCCAGCAGTCCCTCTTGGGGCGGTAATTCACCCCTCCACTTT

clone_size: NA
v_call: TRBV19
j_call: TRBJ2-7
d_call: TRBD1
cdr3_aa: CASSSQTGRSYEQYF
cdr3_nt: TGTGCCAGTAGTAGTCAGACAGGGCGATCCTACGAGCAGTACTTC

clone_size: NA
v_call: TRBV7-9
j_call: TRBJ2-3
d_call: TRBD1
cdr3_aa: CASSFWDRGIDTQYF
cdr3_nt: TGTGCCAGCAGCTTTTGGGACAGGGGTATAGATACGCAGTATTTT

clone_size: NA
v_call: TRBV7-2
j_call: TRBJ1-1
d_call: TRBD1
cdr3_aa: CASSSDRGYTEAFF
cdr3_nt: TGTGCCAGCAGCTCAGACAGGGGTTACACTGAAGCTTTCTTT

clone_size: NA
v_call: TRBV28
j_call: TRBJ2-7
d_call: TRBD1
cdr3_aa: CASSSTGVSYEQYF
cdr3_nt: TGTGCCAGCAGTTCCACAGGGGTCTCCTACGAGCAGTACTTC

clone_size: few
v_call: TRBV5-4
j_call: TRBJ2-7
d_call: NA
cdr3_aa: CASSYGQIYEQYF
cdr3_nt: TGTGCCAGCAGCTACGGACAGATCTACGAGCAGTACTTC

clone_size: NA
v_call: TRBV24-1
j_call: TRBJ2-2
d_call: NA
cdr3_aa: CATSDRGSTGELFF
cdr3_nt: TGTGCCACCAGTGACCGGGGGAGCACCGGGGAGCTGTTTTTT

clone_size: NA
v_call: TRBV7-9
j_call: TRBJ2-3
d_call: TRBD1
cdr3_aa: CASTHQRTGASTDTQYF
cdr3_nt: TGTGCCAGCACCCACCAAAGGACAGGGGCTAGCACAGATACGCAGTATTTT

clone_size: NA
v_call: TRBV4-3
j_call: TRBJ2-3
d_call: TRBD2
cdr3_aa: CASSQERTSHTQYF
cdr3_nt: TGCGCCAGCAGCCAAGAGAGGACTAGCCATACGCAGTATTTT

clone_size: NA
v_call: TRBV9
j_call: TRBJ1-1
d_call: NA
cdr3_aa: CASSAWGNTEAFF
cdr3_nt: TGTGCCAGCAGCGCTTGGGGGAACACTGAAGCTTTCTTT

clone_size: NA
v_call: TRBV9
j_call: TRBJ1-1
d_call: NA
cdr3_aa: CASSVVYENTEAFF
cdr3_nt: TGTGCCAGCAGCGTAGTATACGAGAACACTGAAGCTTTCTTT

clone_size: NA
v_call: TRBV2
j_call: TRBJ2-7
d_call: NA
cdr3_aa: CASSEGLLTYEQYF
cdr3_nt: TGTGCCAGCAGTGAAGGTCTACTAACCTACGAGCAGTACTTC

clone_size: NA
v_call: TRBV10-1
j_call: TRBJ2-3
d_call: TRBD1
cdr3_aa: CASSGRTGGNSVDTQYF
cdr3_nt: TGCGCCAGCAGTGGCAGGACAGGGGGCAATTCTGTAGATACGCAGTATTTT

clone_size: NA
v_call: TRBV27
j_call: TRBJ1-6
d_call: TRBD1
cdr3_aa: CASSPPGTGDYNSPLHF
cdr3_nt: TGTGCCAGCAGTCCACCCGGGACAGGAGACTATAATTCACCCCTCCACTTT

clone_size: NA
v_call: TRBV4-3
j_call: TRBJ2-7
d_call: TRBD1
cdr3_aa: CASSQITGTGEQYF
cdr3_nt: TGCGCCAGCAGCCAAATCACAGGGACAGGGGAGCAGTACTTC

clone_size: NA
v_call: TRBV7-6
j_call: TRBJ2-7
d_call: NA
cdr3_aa: CASSPQSGYEQYF
cdr3_nt: TGTGCCAGCAGCCCTCAATCTGGGTACGAGCAGTACTTC

clone_size: once
v_call: TRBV27
j_call: TRBJ2-7
d_call: TRBD2
cdr3_aa: CASIRSGLAGGRSYEQYF
cdr3_nt: TGTGCCAGCATCCGGTCGGGACTAGCGGGGGGTAGATCCTACGAGCAGTACTTC

clone_size: NA
v_call: TRBV18
j_call: TRBJ2-1
d_call: TRBD1
cdr3_aa: CASSPIPRGYNEQFF
cdr3_nt: TGTGCCAGCTCACCTATCCCCAGGGGGTACAATGAGCAGTTCTTC

clone_size: NA
v_call: TRBV29-1
j_call: TRBJ1-3
d_call: TRBD1
cdr3_aa: CSVVGQGGSIYF
cdr3_nt: TGCAGCGTTGTTGGACAGGGGGGTTCCATATATTTT

clone_size: NA
v_call: TRBV6-1
j_call: TRBJ2-4
d_call: TRBD1
cdr3_aa: CASSEDRDTKNIQYF
cdr3_nt: TGTGCCAGCAGTGAGGACAGGGATACCAAAAACATTCAGTACTTC

clone_size: NA
v_call: TRBV28
j_call: TRBJ1-4
d_call: TRBD1
cdr3_aa: CATWTGGRGEKLFF
cdr3_nt: TGTGCCACCTGGACAGGGGGCCGAGGTGAAAAACTGTTTTTT

clone_size: NA
v_call: TRBV3-1/TRBV3-2
j_call: TRBJ2-3
d_call: TRBD2
cdr3_aa: CASSHHQGLAGTDTQYF
cdr3_nt: TGTGCCAGCAGCCACCATCAGGGACTAGCGGGAACAGATACGCAGTATTTT

clone_size: NA
v_call: TRBV3-1/TRBV3-2
j_call: TRBJ2-5
d_call: NA
cdr3_aa: CARVRRGGGETQYF
cdr3_nt: TGTGCCAGGGTGAGGAGGGGTGGCGGGGAGACCCAGTACTTC

clone_size: NA
v_call: TRBV6-5
j_call: TRBJ1-2
d_call: TRBD1
cdr3_aa: CASSYSFGTGNGYTF
cdr3_nt: TGTGCCAGCAGTTACTCTTTTGGGACAGGGAATGGCTACACCTTC

clone_size: NA
v_call: TRBV5-1
j_call: TRBJ1-5
d_call: NA
cdr3_aa: CASSYHGGNQPQHF
cdr3_nt: TGCGCCAGCAGTTATCATGGGGGCAATCAGCCCCAGCATTTT

clone_size: NA
v_call: TRBV27
j_call: TRBJ1-2
d_call: NA
cdr3_aa: CASSLSMGGNYGYTF
cdr3_nt: TGTGCCAGCAGTTTATCGATGGGTGGGAACTATGGCTACACCTTC

clone_size: NA
v_call: TRBV19
j_call: TRBJ1-3
d_call: NA
cdr3_aa: CASNAGSGSGNTIYF
cdr3_nt: TGTGCCAGTAATGCGGGATCCGGCTCTGGAAACACCATATATTTT

clone_size: NA
v_call: TRBV6-2/TRBV6-3
j_call: TRBJ2-7
d_call: NA
cdr3_aa: CASSYLRDRYEQYF
cdr3_nt: TGTGCCAGCAGTTACCTGCGGGACCGCTACGAGCAGTACTTC

clone_size: NA
v_call: TRBV4-3
j_call: TRBJ2-7
d_call: NA
cdr3_aa: CASSQAWGSSYEQYF
cdr3_nt: TGCGCCAGCAGCCAAGCATGGGGAAGCTCCTACGAGCAGTACTTC

clone_size: NA
v_call: TRBV4-1
j_call: TRBJ2-1
d_call: TRBD1
cdr3_aa: CASSSAGQGSYNEQFF
cdr3_nt: TGCGCCAGCAGCTCAGCGGGACAGGGGTCCTACAATGAGCAGTTCTTC

clone_size: NA
v_call: TRBV12-5
j_call: TRBJ2-1
d_call: NA
cdr3_aa: CASKGPSNEQFF
cdr3_nt: TGTGCTAGTAAAGGTCCCTCCAATGAGCAGTTCTTC

clone_size: NA
v_call: TRBV20-1
j_call: TRBJ2-1
d_call: NA
cdr3_aa: CSASGGSGSSEQFF
cdr3_nt: TGCAGTGCTAGTGGCGGATCGGGCTCAAGTGAGCAGTTCTTC

clone_size: NA
v_call: TRBV5-4
j_call: TRBJ2-7
d_call: NA
cdr3_aa: CASSLNRGPYEQYF
cdr3_nt: TGTGCCAGCAGCTTGAACCGGGGCCCCTACGAGCAGTACTTC

clone_size: NA
v_call: TRBV7-2
j_call: TRBJ2-1
d_call: NA
cdr3_aa: CASSLSGTTYNEQFF
cdr3_nt: TGTGCCAGCAGCTTGTCGGGGACCACCTACAATGAGCAGTTCTTC

clone_size: NA
v_call: TRBV7-9
j_call: TRBJ2-2
d_call: NA
cdr3_aa: CASSWYPLADTNTGELFF
cdr3_nt: TGTGCCAGCAGCTGGTATCCATTAGCGGACACGAACACCGGGGAGCTGTTTTTT

clone_size: once
v_call: TRBV7-2
j_call: TRBJ2-7
d_call: NA
cdr3_aa: CASSLEAGDGYEQYF
cdr3_nt: TGTGCCAGCAGCTTAGAGGCAGGGGATGGCTACGAGCAGTACTTC

clone_size: once
v_call: TRBV11-2
j_call: TRBJ2-3
d_call: TRBD2
cdr3_aa: CASSRARASSGRVPDTQYF
cdr3_nt: TGTGCCAGCAGCCGCGCTAGGGCTTCTAGCGGGAGGGTTCCAGATACGCAGTATTTT

clone_size: NA
v_call: TRBV10-3
j_call: TRBJ2-3
d_call: NA
cdr3_aa: CAISELLGTDTQYF
cdr3_nt: TGTGCCATCAGTGAGTTGTTGGGCACAGATACGCAGTATTTT

clone_size: NA
v_call: TRBV12-3/TRBV12-4
j_call: TRBJ2-3
d_call: TRBD2
cdr3_aa: CASSSTSGDTQYF
cdr3_nt: TGTGCCAGCAGTTCCACTAGCGGAGATACGCAGTATTTT

clone_size: NA
v_call: TRBV19
j_call: TRBJ2-7
d_call: NA
cdr3_aa: CASSIFLHSYEQYF
cdr3_nt: TGTGCCAGTAGTATATTCCTCCACTCCTACGAGCAGTACTTC

clone_size: NA
v_call: TRBV15
j_call: TRBJ1-4
d_call: NA
cdr3_aa: CATSRDRATNEKLFF
cdr3_nt: TGTGCCACCAGCAGGGACAGAGCAACTAATGAAAAACTGTTTTTT

clone_size: NA
v_call: TRBV27
j_call: TRBJ2-3
d_call: NA
cdr3_aa: CASSLSGEDPTDTQYF
cdr3_nt: TGTGCCAGCAGTTTATCGGGGGAGGATCCCACAGATACGCAGTATTTT

clone_size: NA
v_call: TRBV7-9
j_call: TRBJ2-2
d_call: NA
cdr3_aa: CASSHSREPGELFF
cdr3_nt: TGTGCCAGCAGCCATTCCAGAGAGCCCGGGGAGCTGTTTTTT

clone_size: NA
v_call: TRBV7-8
j_call: TRBJ2-7
d_call: NA
cdr3_aa: CASSVLRGSYYEQYF
cdr3_nt: TGTGCCAGCAGCGTATTAAGGGGTTCGTACTACGAGCAGTACTTC

clone_size: NA
v_call: TRBV5-1
j_call: TRBJ1-4
d_call: NA
cdr3_aa: CASSPTSGRGDKFF
cdr3_nt: TGCGCCAGCAGCCCTACCAGCGGGAGGGGGGATAAGTTTTTT

clone_size: NA
v_call: TRBV28
j_call: TRBJ2-6
d_call: TRBD1
cdr3_aa: CASTTGSGANVLTF
cdr3_nt: TGTGCCAGCACGACAGGGTCTGGGGCCAACGTCCTGACTTTC

clone_size: NA
v_call: TRBV24-1
j_call: TRBJ2-2
d_call: TRBD2
cdr3_aa: CATSDPGLAGAGELFF
cdr3_nt: TGTGCCACCAGTGATCCGGGACTAGCGGGAGCCGGGGAGCTGTTTTTT

clone_size: NA
v_call: TRBV2
j_call: TRBJ2-5
d_call: TRBD2
cdr3_aa: CASSVARPGLVKETQYF
cdr3_nt: TGTGCCAGCAGTGTCGCCCGTCCGGGACTAGTGAAAGAGACCCAGTACTTC

clone_size: NA
v_call: TRBV28
j_call: TRBJ2-5
d_call: TRBD2
cdr3_aa: CASSHQGAGLQETQYF
cdr3_nt: TGTGCCAGCAGTCACCAAGGAGCGGGGCTACAAGAGACCCAGTACTTC

clone_size: NA
v_call: TRBV7-2
j_call: TRBJ2-2
d_call: NA
cdr3_aa: CASSLLSGELFF
cdr3_nt: TGTGCCAGCAGCTTACTCTCCGGGGAGCTGTTTTTT

clone_size: NA
v_call: TRBV6-6
j_call: TRBJ2-7
d_call: NA
cdr3_aa: CASMQTTFGEQYF
cdr3_nt: TGTGCCAGCATGCAAACGACGTTTGGTGAGCAGTACTTC

clone_size: NA
v_call: TRBV19
j_call: TRBJ2-1
d_call: NA
cdr3_aa: CASREFSYNEQFF
cdr3_nt: TGTGCCAGTAGAGAGTTCTCCTACAATGAGCAGTTCTTC

clone_size: NA
v_call: TRBV5-1
j_call: TRBJ2-6
d_call: TRBD2
cdr3_aa: CASSLKTRTSGPSSGANVLTF
cdr3_nt: TGCGCCAGCAGCTTGAAAACTCGGACTAGCGGGCCAAGCTCTGGGGCCAACGTCCTGACTTTC

clone_size: NA
v_call: TRBV7-3
j_call: TRBJ1-1
d_call: NA
cdr3_aa: CASSPGPVLNTEAFF
cdr3_nt: TGTGCCAGCAGCCCCGGCCCAGTCTTGAACACTGAAGCTTTCTTT

clone_size: NA
v_call: TRBV12-3/TRBV12-4
j_call: TRBJ1-1
d_call: TRBD1
cdr3_aa: CASSTGGWAEAFF
cdr3_nt: TGTGCCAGCAGTACAGGGGGCTGGGCTGAAGCTTTCTTT

clone_size: NA
v_call: TRBV5-6
j_call: TRBJ2-7
d_call: TRBD2
cdr3_aa: CASSLTSGRYEQYF
cdr3_nt: TGTGCCAGCAGCTTAACTAGCGGGAGGTACGAGCAGTACTTC

clone_size: NA
v_call: TRBV5-1
j_call: TRBJ2-1
d_call: NA
cdr3_aa: CASSLLAQQFF
cdr3_nt: TGCGCCAGCAGCTTATTGGCTCAGCAGTTCTTC